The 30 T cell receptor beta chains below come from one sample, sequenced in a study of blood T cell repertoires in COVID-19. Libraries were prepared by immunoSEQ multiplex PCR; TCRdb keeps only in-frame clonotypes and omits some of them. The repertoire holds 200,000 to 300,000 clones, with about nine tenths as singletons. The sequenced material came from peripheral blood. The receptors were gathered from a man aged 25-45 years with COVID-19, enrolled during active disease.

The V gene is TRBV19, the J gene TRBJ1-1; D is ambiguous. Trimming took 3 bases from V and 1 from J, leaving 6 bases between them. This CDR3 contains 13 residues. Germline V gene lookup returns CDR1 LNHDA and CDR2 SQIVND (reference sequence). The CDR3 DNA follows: TGTGCCAGTAGTATGTACGGGAACACTGAAGCTTTCTTT. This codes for CASSMYGNTEAFF.

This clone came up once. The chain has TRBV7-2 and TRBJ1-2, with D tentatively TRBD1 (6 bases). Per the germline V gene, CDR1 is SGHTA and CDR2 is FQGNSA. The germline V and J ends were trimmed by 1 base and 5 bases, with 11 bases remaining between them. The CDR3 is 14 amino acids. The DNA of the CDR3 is TGTGCCAGCAGCTTAGGTTTCCAGGGGTATGGCTACACCTTC. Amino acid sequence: CASSLGFQGYGYTF.

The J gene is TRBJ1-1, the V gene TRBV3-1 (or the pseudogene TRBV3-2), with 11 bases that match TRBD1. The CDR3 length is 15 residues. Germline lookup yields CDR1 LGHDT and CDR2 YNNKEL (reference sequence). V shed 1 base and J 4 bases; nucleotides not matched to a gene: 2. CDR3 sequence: CASSQGGQGGTEAFF. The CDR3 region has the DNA TGTGCCAGCAGCCAAGGGGGACAGGGGGGCACTGAAGCTTTCTTT.

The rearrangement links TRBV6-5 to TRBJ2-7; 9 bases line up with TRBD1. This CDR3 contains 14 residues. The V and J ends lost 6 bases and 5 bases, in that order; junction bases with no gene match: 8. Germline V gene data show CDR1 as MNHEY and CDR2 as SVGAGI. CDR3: CASRRTGTGNEQYF. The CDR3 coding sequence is TGTGCCAGCAGACGAACCGGGACAGGGAACGAGCAGTACTTC.

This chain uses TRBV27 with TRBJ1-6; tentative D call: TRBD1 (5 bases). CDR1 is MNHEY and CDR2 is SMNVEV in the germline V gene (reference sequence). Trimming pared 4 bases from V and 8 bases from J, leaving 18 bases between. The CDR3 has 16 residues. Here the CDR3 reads CASSSSVVQGYSPLHF. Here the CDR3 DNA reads TGTGCCAGCAGTTCATCGGTGGTTCAGGGATATTCACCCCTCCACTTT.

CDR3 sequence (DNA): TGTGCCAGCAGTTTCGGACAGGTAGGACAGCCCCAGCATTTT. Amino acids: CASSFGQVGQPQHF. The chain uses TRBV6-5 and TRBJ1-5; 7 bases line up with TRBD1. Per germline, CDR1 MNHEY and CDR2 SVGAGI. The CDR3 has 14 amino acids. With 4 bases clipped from V and 7 bases from J, the junction kept 7 bases outside the gene matches.

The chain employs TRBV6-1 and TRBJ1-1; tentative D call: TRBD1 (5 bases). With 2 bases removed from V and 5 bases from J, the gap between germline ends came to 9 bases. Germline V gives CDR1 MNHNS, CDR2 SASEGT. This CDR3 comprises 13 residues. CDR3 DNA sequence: TGTGCCAGCAGTGAACAGGAGGGGACTGAAGCTTTCTTT. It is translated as CASSEQEGTEAFF.

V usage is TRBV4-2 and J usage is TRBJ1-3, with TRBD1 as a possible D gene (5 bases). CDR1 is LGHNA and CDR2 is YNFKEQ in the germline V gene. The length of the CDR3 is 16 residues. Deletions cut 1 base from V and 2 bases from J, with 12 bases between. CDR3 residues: CASSQGTGQTGNTIYF. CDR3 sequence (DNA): TGTGCCAGCAGCCAAGGAACAGGTCAAACTGGAAACACCATATATTTT.

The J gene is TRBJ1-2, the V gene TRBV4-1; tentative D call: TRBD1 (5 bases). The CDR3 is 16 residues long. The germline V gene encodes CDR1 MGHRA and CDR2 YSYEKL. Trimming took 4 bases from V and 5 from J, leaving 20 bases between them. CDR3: CASSPGGRRAGYGYTF. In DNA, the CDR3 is TGCGCCAGCAGCCCCGGGGGGAGGAGAGCGGGGTATGGCTACACCTTC.

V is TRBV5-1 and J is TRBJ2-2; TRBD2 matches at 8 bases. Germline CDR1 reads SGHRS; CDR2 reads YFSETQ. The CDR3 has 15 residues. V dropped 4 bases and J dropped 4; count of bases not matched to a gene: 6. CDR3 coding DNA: TGCGCCAGCAGCACGGGGGGGCCTGGCACCGGGGAGCTGTTTTTT. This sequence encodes CASSTGGPGTGELFF. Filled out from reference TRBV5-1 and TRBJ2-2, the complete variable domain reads KAGVTQTPRYLIKTRGQQVTLSCSPISGHRSVSWYQQTPGQGLQFLFEYFSETQRNKGNFPGRFSGRQFSNSRSEMNVSTLELGDSALYLCASSTGGPGTGELFFGEGSRLTVL.

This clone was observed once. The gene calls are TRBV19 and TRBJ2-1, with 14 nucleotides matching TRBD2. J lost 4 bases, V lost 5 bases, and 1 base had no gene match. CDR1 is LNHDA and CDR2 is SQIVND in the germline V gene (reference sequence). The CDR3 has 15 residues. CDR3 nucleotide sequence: TGTGCCAGTAGTCGACTAGCGGGGGGGTACAATGAGCAGTTCTTC. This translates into CASSRLAGGYNEQFF.

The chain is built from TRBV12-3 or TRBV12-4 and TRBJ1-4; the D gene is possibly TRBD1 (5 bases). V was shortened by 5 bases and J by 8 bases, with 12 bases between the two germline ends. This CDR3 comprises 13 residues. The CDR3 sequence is CASSKNGGEKLFF. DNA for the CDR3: TGTGCCAGCAGTAAGAACGGGGGGGAAAAACTGTTTTTT.

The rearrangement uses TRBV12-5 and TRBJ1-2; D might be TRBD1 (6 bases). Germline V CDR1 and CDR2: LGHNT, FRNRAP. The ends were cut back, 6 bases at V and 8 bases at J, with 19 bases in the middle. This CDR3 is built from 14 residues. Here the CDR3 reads CASGYYRAVEGYTF. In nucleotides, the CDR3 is TGTGCTAGTGGATATTACAGGGCAGTGGAAGGCTACACCTTC.

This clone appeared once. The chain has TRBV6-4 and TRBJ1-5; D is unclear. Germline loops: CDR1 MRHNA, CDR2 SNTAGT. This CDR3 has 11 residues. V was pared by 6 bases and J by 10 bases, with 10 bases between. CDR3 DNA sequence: TGTGCCAGCAGAGACACGGGTCCCCAGCATTTT. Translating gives CASRDTGPQHF.

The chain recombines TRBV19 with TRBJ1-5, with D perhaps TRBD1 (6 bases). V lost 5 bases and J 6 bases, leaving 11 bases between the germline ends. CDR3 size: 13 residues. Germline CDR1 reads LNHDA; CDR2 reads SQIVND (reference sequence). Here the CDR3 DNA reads TGTGCCAGTAGTGCCCTGACAGGTCAGCCCCAGCATTTT. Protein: CASSALTGQPQHF.

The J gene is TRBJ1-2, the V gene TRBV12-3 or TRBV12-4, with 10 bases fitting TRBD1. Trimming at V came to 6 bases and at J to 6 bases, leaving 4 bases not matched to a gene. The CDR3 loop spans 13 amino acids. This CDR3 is CASSLGQGNGYTF. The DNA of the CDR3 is TGTGCCAGCAGCCTGGGACAGGGGAATGGCTACACCTTC.

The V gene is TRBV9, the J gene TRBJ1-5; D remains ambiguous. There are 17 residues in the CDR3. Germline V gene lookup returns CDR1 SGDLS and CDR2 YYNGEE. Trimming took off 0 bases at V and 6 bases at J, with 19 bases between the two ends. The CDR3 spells CASSVVEACVISQPQHF. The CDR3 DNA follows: TGTGCCAGCAGCGTAGTAGAGGCGTGTGTTATTTCTCAGCCCCAGCATTTT.

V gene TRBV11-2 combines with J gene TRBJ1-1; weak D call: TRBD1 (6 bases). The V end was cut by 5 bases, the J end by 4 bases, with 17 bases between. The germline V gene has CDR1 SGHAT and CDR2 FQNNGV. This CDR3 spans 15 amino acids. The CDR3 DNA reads TGTGCCAGCAGCCAAGCAGGGGACCCCTTCACTGAAGCTTTCTTT. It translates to CASSQAGDPFTEAFF.

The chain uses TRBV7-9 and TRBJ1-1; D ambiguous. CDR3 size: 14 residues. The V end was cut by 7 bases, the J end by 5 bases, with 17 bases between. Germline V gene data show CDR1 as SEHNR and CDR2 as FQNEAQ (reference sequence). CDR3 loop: CASTLLLAKTEAFF. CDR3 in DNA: TGTGCCAGCACCCTCCTGCTCGCGAAGACTGAAGCTTTCTTT. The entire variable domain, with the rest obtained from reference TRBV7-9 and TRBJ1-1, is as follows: DTGVSQNPRHKITKRGQNVTFRCDPISEHNRLYWYRQTLGQGPEFLTYFQNEAQLEKSRLLSDRFSAERPKGSFSTLEIQRTEQGDSAMYLCASTLLLAKTEAFFGQGTRLTVV.

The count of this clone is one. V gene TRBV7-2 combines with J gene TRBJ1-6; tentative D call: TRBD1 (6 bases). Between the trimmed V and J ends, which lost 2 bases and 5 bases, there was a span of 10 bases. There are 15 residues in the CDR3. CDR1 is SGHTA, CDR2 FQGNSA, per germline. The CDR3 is CASSLTAGDNSPLHF. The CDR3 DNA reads TGTGCCAGCAGCTTAACGGCAGGGGATAATTCACCCCTCCACTTT.

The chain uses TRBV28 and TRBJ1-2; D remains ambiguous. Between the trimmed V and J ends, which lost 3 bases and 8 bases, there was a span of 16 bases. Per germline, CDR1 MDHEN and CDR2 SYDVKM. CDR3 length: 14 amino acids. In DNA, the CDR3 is TGTGCCAGCAGTTTGGAAATGCGGGTCGGGGGCTACACCTTC. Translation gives CASSLEMRVGGYTF.

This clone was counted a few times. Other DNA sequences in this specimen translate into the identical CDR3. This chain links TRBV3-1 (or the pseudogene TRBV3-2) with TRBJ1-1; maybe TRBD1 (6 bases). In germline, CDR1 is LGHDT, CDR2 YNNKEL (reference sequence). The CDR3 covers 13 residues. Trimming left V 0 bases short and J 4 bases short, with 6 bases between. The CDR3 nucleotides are TGTGCCAGCAGCCAAGAAGGGGGCACTGAAGCTTTCTTT. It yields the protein CASSQEGGTEAFF.

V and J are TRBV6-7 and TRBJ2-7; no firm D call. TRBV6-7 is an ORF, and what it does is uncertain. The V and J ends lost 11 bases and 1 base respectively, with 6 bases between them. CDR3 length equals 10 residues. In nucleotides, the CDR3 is TGTGCCCGCGCGTCCTACGAGCAGTACTTC. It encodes CARASYEQYF.

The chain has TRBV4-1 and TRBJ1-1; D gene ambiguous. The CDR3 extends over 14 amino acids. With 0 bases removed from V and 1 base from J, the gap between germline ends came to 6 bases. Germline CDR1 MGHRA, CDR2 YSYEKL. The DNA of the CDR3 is TGCGCCAGCAGCCAAGAAGCGGGGAACACTGAAGCTTTCTTT. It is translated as CASSQEAGNTEAFF.

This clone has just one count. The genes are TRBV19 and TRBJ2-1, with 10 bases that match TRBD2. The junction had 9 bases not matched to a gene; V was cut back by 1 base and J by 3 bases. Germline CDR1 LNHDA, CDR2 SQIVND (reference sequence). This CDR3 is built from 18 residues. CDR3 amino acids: CASSIASVAGGIYNEQFF. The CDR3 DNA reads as TGTGCCAGTAGTATAGCCTCTGTAGCGGGGGGAATCTACAATGAGCAGTTCTTC.

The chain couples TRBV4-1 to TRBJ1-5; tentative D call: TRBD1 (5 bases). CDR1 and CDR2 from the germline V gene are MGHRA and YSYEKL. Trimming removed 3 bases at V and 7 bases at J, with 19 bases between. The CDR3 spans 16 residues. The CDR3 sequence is CASSHVEGKDYQPQHF. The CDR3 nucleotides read TGCGCCAGCAGCCACGTGGAGGGGAAAGATTACCAGCCCCAGCATTTT.

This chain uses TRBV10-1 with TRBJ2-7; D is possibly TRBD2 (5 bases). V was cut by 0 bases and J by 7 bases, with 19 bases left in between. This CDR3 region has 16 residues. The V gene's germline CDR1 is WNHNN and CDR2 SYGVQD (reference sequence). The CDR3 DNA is TGCGCCAGCAGTGAGTCCTGGCCGGCCGGTTCGGGGGAGCAGTACTTC. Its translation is CASSESWPAGSGEQYF.

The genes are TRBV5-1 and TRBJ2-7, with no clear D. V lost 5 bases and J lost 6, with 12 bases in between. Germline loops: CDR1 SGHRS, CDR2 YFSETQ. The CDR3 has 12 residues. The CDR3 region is CASRSPSGEQYF. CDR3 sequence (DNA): TGCGCCAGCAGATCACCTTCGGGCGAGCAGTACTTC. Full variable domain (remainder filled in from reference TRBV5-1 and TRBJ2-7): KAGVTQTPRYLIKTRGQQVTLSCSPISGHRSVSWYQQTPGQGLQFLFEYFSETQRNKGNFPGRFSGRQFSNSRSEMNVSTLELGDSALYLCASRSPSGEQYFGPGTRLTVT.

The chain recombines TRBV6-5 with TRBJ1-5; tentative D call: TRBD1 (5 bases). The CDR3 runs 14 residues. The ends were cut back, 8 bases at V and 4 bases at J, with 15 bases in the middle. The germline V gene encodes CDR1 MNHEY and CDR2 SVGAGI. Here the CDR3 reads CASGQGFGNQPQHF. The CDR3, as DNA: TGTGCCAGCGGGCAGGGTTTCGGGAATCAGCCCCAGCATTTT.

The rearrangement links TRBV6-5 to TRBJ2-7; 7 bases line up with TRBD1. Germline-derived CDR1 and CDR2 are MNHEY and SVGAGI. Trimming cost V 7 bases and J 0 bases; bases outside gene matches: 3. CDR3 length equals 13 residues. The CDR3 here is CASMKGASYEQYF. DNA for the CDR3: TGTGCCAGCATGAAGGGGGCCTCCTACGAGCAGTACTTC.